The rows below give T cell receptor beta chains drawn from one sample of a study of beta chain features in type 1 diabetes. TCRdb's table, derived via immunoSEQ multiplex PCR, lists solely in-frame clones and lacks some. The sample includes hundreds of thousands of clones, over 13% of them seen just once. The sequenced sample consisted of naive CD4+ T cells from blood. Every receptor here comes from a man aged 18 to 30 with type 1 diabetes. The CDR3 runs from the conserved cysteine through the conserved F or W. A D gene is named only where the DNA matches it firmly. Size values are once, few and many counts, or a class for expanded clones, and some rows have none.

size	D	J	V	CDR3	DNA
.	.	TRBJ1-5	TRBV25-1	CASSELGGSGGLDQPQHF	TGTGCCAGCAGTGAACTCGGCGGGAGCGGAGGGCTCGATCAGCCCCAGCATTTT
few	.	TRBJ2-1	TRBV7-9	CASSLVSLRGEQFF	TGTGCCAGCAGCTTAGTTTCACTGCGGGGTGAGCAGTTCTTC
few	.	TRBJ2-7	TRBV7-9	CASSPVDYEQYF	TGTGCCAGCAGCCCGGTAGACTACGAGCAGTACTTC
few	TRBD2	TRBJ2-7	TRBV29-1	CSIGLALGGEQYF	TGCAGCATTGGACTAGCGCTGGGCGGGGAGCAGTACTTC
.	TRBD1	TRBJ1-5	TRBV15	CATSSAPDRGQPQHF	TGTGCCACCAGCAGCGCTCCCGACAGGGGTCAGCCCCAGCATTTT
.	.	TRBJ2-1	TRBV10-1	CASSVRRTGYNEQFF	TGCGCCAGCAGTGTGAGGAGGACGGGCTACAATGAGCAGTTCTTC
.	TRBD1	TRBJ2-5	TRBV5-1	CASSLDGTGLKTQYF	TGCGCCAGCAGCTTGGATGGGACAGGGTTAAAGACCCAGTACTTC
few	.	TRBJ2-5	TRBV18	CASSPTPLGRLTRETQYF	TGTGCCAGCTCACCCACGCCGTTGGGACGCCTTACCCGAGAGACCCAGTACTTC
.	TRBD1	TRBJ1-5	TRBV5-6	CASSSTGEEQPQHF	TGTGCCAGCAGCTCTACAGGGGAAGAACAGCCCCAGCATTTT
few	TRBD1	TRBJ2-7	TRBV7-9	CASSLGQGAHEQYF	TGTGCCAGCAGCTTGGGACAGGGGGCCCACGAGCAGTACTTC
few	.	TRBJ2-1	TRBV9	CASSVGASLYNEQFF	TGTGCCAGCAGCGTAGGAGCTAGTCTTTACAATGAGCAGTTCTTC
few	.	TRBJ1-2	TRBV5-4	CASSLSSSVGSYGYTF	TGTGCCAGCAGCTTGTCGTCGTCGGTGGGGTCCTATGGCTACACCTTC
.	TRBD1	TRBJ1-2	TRBV6-5	CASSRGGWNGYTF	TGTGCCAGCAGTCGAGGGGGCTGGAATGGCTACACCTTC
few	TRBD1	TRBJ1-3	TRBV7-3	CASSRARDRISGNTIYF	TGTGCCAGCAGCCGTGCGCGGGACAGGATCTCTGGAAACACCATATATTTT
few	.	TRBJ2-7	TRBV28	CASTNGLRDTSSYEQYF	TGTGCCAGCACCAACGGTTTAAGGGACACATCCTCCTACGAGCAGTACTTC
.	.	TRBJ2-7	TRBV2	CASTPDSYEQYF	TGTGCCAGCACCCCAGACTCGTACGAGCAGTACTTC
.	TRBD1	TRBJ1-2	TRBV30	CAWSHRTGGLYGYTF	TGTGCCTGGAGCCATAGGACAGGGGGGCTCTATGGCTACACCTTC
.	.	TRBJ1-2	TRBV6-6	CASSYLGQNYGYTF	TGTGCCAGCAGTTACCTCGGCCAGAACTATGGCTACACCTTC
.	.	TRBJ1-2	TRBV6-6	CASIYTLGTADGYTF	TGTGCCAGCATCTACACACTGGGGACGGCGGATGGCTACACCTTC
few	.	TRBJ1-2	TRBV14	CASSQHQGIVYGYTF	TGTGCCAGCAGCCAACATCAGGGTATCGTATATGGCTACACCTTC
few	.	TRBJ2-1	TRBV7-2	CASSYSGTVQFF	TGTGCCAGCAGCTATTCCGGGACGGTGCAGTTCTTC
few	TRBD2	TRBJ2-7	TRBV7-2	CASSLSRGGVHEQYF	TGTGCCAGCAGCTTGTCCCGGGGGGGCGTCCACGAGCAGTACTTC
.	.	TRBJ2-1	TRBV5-6	CASRSDPTNEQFF	TGTGCCAGCAGATCTGACCCGACCAATGAGCAGTTCTTC
few	TRBD2	TRBJ2-1	TRBV5-6	CASSRTSGRPGFQFF	TGTGCCAGCAGCCGGACTAGCGGGAGGCCCGGGTTTCAGTTCTTC
.	TRBD1	TRBJ1-1	TRBV2	CASNRDSPNTEAFF	TGTGCCAGTAATCGGGACAGCCCGAACACTGAAGCTTTCTTT
few	.	TRBJ1-2	TRBV30	CAWTINYGYTF	TGTGCCTGGACAATCAACTATGGCTACACCTTC
few	.	TRBJ2-5	TRBV7-9	CASSLARGQYF	TGTGCCAGCAGCCTGGCTAGGGGTCAGTACTTC
few	.	TRBJ2-1	TRBV5-4	CASSLDHNEQFF	TGTGCCAGCAGCTTGGATCACAATGAGCAGTTCTTC
.	.	TRBJ1-2	TRBV30	CAWSPGHDYGYTF	TGTGCCTGGAGTCCTGGACACGACTATGGCTACACCTTC
few	.	TRBJ2-3	TRBV7-3	CASSLALKADTQYF	TGTGCCAGCAGCTTGGCGTTAAAGGCAGATACGCAGTATTTT
few	TRBD1	TRBJ2-5	TRBV7-3	CASSLMGTDQETQYF	TGTGCCAGCAGCTTAATGGGGACAGATCAAGAGACCCAGTACTTC
.	TRBD2	TRBJ2-1	TRBV2	CARGIRLAAYNEQFF	TGTGCCAGGGGGATTCGACTAGCGGCCTACAATGAGCAGTTCTTC
.	.	TRBJ1-5	TRBV30	CAWSVQEEKPQHF	TGTGCCTGGAGTGTACAGGAGGAAAAGCCCCAGCATTTT
.	TRBD1	TRBJ2-2	TRBV11-1	CASSSDRYTGELFF	TGTGCCAGCAGCTCGGACAGGTACACCGGGGAGCTGTTTTTT
.	.	TRBJ2-2	TRBV4-2	CASSQEGLTTERYTGELFF	TGTGCCAGCAGCCAAGAGGGACTTACCACGGAAAGATACACCGGGGAGCTGTTTTTT
.	.	TRBJ1-4	TRBV30	CAWSVPRQVVF	TGTGCCTGGAGCGTACCCCGACAGGTAGTTTTT
.	TRBD1	TRBJ2-5	TRBV5-1	CASSPRTGGEETQYF	TGCGCCAGCAGCCCGAGGACAGGGGGTGAAGAGACCCAGTACTTC
few	.	TRBJ2-3	TRBV30	CAWKGHSTDTQYF	TGTGCCTGGAAAGGGCATAGCACAGATACGCAGTATTTT
few	.	TRBJ2-7	TRBV6-5	CASSYSNTAYEQYF	TGTGCCAGCAGTTACTCGAACACCGCTTACGAGCAGTACTTC
.	.	TRBJ1-4	TRBV11-2	CASSARDTGKLFF	TGTGCCAGCAGCGCCCGGGACACTGGAAAACTGTTTTTT
few	TRBD1	TRBJ1-1	TRBV2	CASSGDRQTEAFF	TGTGCCAGCAGTGGGGACAGGCAGACTGAAGCTTTCTTT
.	TRBD1	TRBJ2-7	TRBV4-1	CASSHRQGSHEQYF	TGCGCCAGCAGCCATAGACAGGGCTCCCACGAGCAGTACTTC
.	.	TRBJ1-4	TRBV5-4	CASSLWGAGNEKLFF	TGTGCCAGCAGCTTGTGGGGGGCGGGTAATGAAAAACTGTTTTTT
few	.	TRBJ2-1	TRBV6-5	CASIQGVEQFF	TGTGCCAGCATTCAGGGAGTTGAGCAGTTCTTC
few	TRBD1	TRBJ1-2	TRBV2	CASRETGQNYGYTF	TGTGCCAGCAGGGAGACGGGACAGAACTATGGCTACACCTTC
few	TRBD1	TRBJ2-2	TRBV29-1	CSATGQGRTGELFF	TGCAGCGCCACGGGACAGGGACGGACCGGGGAGCTGTTTTTT
.	.	TRBJ2-5	TRBV5-8	CASSFSEGETQYF	TGTGCCAGCAGCTTTTCCGAGGGAGAGACCCAGTACTTC
.	.	TRBJ2-7	TRBV2	CASSEALGNHYEQYF	TGTGCCAGCAGTGAAGCGCTTGGCAACCACTACGAGCAGTACTTC
few	.	TRBJ1-1	TRBV7-9	CASSLGTGTEAFF	TGTGCCAGCAGCTTAGGTACCGGGACTGAAGCTTTCTTT
few	.	TRBJ1-2	TRBV7-9	CASSPRRRTVDYGYTF	TGTGCCAGCAGCCCCCGGAGACGGACAGTCGATTATGGCTACACCTTC
few	TRBD1	TRBJ2-5	TRBV7-9	CASSRGTGVRETQYF	TGTGCCAGCAGCCGTGGGACAGGGGTGAGGGAGACCCAGTACTTC